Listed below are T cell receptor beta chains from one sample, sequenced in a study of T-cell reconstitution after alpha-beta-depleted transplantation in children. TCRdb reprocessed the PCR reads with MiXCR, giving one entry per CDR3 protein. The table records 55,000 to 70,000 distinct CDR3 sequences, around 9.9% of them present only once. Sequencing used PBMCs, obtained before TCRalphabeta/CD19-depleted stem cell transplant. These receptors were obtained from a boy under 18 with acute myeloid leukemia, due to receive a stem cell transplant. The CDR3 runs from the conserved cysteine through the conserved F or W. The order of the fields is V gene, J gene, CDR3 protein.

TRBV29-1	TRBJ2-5	CSLRTSGLDQYF
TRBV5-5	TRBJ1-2	CASSLGPLGAEDYGYTF
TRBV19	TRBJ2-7	CASSIGQAHYEQYF
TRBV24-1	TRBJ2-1	CATSDSSSFSYNEQFF
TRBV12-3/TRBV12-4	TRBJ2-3	CASSLEAGDTQYF
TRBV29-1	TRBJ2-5	CSVVRNEETQYF
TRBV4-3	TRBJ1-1	CASSQLRNTEAFF
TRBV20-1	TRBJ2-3	CSATGAGGPDTQYF
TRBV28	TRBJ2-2	CASSYNGQGNAGELFF
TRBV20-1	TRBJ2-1	CSAIPTTSGRNNEQFF
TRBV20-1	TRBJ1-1	CSAGRGMNTEAFF
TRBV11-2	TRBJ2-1	CASSLDGGLSYNEQFF
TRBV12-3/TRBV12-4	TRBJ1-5	CASRPAGGNQPQHF
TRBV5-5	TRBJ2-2	CASSLTSTGELFF
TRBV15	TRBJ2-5	CATSRDTGAQETQYF
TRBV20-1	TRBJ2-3	CSVPGLPFRQYF
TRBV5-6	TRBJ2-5	CASSSLGTSSQETQYF
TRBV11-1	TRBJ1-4	CASSLPPGQTATNEKLFF
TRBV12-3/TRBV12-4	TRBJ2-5	CASSSRVETQYF
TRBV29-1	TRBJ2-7	CSVEAGGEAGGYEQYF
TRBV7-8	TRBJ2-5	CASSPPRLGRQETQYF
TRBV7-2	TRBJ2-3	CASSTGRASTDTQYF
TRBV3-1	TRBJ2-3	CASSPDSSGITDTQYF
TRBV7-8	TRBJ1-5	CASSSGTGNQPQHF
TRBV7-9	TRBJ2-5	CASSPRQYAQETQYF
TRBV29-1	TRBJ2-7	CSVRDLEQYF
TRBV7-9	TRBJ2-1	CASSLDNILERGSSYNEQFF
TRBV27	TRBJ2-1	CATSLSGNEQFF
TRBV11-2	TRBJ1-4	CASSPLGVGNEKLFF
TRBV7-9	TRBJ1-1	CASSFVRNTEAFF
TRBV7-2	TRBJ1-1	CASSFRTGQTEAFF
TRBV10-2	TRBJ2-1	CASNPYSGTSGGSSYNEQFF
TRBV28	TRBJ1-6	CASSPSGGSPLHF
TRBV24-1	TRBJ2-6	CATSDPRTGANVLTF
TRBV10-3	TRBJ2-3	CAISDPLAGVDTQYF
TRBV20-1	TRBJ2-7	CSVKAGGIHEQYF
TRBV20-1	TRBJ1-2	CSARDPTGPPNYGYTF
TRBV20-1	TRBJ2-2	CSANGPEGLMGGELFF
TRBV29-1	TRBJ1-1	CSGMTGSNTEAFF
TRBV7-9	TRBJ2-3	CASSSTGSSTDTQYF
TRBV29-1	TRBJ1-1	CSVERRASGAFF
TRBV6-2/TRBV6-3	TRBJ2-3	CASRRAGSSTDTQYF
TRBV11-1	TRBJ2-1	CASTIRGLAAFGGHNEQFF
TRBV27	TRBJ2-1	CATAPGQLLTYNEQFF
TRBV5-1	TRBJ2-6	CASSFRDVSSGANVLTF
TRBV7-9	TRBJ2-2	CASSLVSSNTGELFF
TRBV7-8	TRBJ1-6	CASSLAGGGNSPLHF
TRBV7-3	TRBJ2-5	CASSLTAGGIGETQYF
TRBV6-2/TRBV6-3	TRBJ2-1	CASTNSGGYNEQFF
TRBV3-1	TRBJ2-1	CASSPDGYNEQFF